Listed here is a single T cell receptor (beta chain). Per the original data handling: Reference gene primer amplification gave estimated nucleated cell counts. Sequencing used immunoSEQ multiplex PCR; TCRdb keeps in-frame clones, though not all of them. V and J calls plus clone size are reproduced from that table; the DNA served to infer D and trimming. In the table there are more than 130,000 clones, approximately 80% of which are singletons. This CDR3 spans 14 amino acids. Germline trimming cut 7 bases from V and 5 bases from J; bases unmatched to any gene: 10. CDR1 SGHRS and CDR2 YFSETQ come from the germline V gene. The data were obtained in a study of blood T cell repertoires in COVID-19. Looking at the study overall: Material from acute and convalescent COVID-19 was sourced from the United States, Italy and Spain.

The sample was peripheral blood. The gene calls are TRBV5-1 and TRBJ2-5; TRBD1 matches at 8 bases. The sequence came from a woman of 80 years or more in a cohort sampled during active or convalescent COVID-19. As DNA, the CDR3 is TGCGCCAGCTACTCAGCGACAGGGGTCGAGACCCAGTACTTC. Translating it yields CASYSATGVETQYF.